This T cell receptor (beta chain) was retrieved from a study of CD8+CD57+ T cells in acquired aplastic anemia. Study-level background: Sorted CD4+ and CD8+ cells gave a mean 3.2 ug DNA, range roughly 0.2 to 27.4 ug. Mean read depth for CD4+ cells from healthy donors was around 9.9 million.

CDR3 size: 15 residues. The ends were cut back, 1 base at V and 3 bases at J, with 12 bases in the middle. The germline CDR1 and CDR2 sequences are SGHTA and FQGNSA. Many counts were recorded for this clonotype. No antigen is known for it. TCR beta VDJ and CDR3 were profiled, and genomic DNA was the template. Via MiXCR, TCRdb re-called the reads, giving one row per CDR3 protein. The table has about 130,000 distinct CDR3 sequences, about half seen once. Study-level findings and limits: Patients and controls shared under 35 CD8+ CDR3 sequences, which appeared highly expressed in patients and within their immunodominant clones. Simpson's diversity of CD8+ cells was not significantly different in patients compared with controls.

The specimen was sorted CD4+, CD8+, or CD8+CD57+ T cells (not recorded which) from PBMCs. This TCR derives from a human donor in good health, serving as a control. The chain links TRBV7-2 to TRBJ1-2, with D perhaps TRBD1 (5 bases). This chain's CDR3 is CASSLESGKDYGYTF. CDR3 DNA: TGTGCCAGCAGCTTAGAATCAGGGAAGGACTATGGCTACACCTTC.